The 26 T cell receptor beta chains below come from one sample, sequenced in a study of CD8 T cell repertoires and HIV-1 epitope variants. Only in-frame clones appear in the TCRdb table, and some are missing; sequencing was by immunoSEQ multiplex PCR. The sample records thousands of clones, nearly 70% being singletons. These receptors have no known antigen. Sequencing input: cultured CD8+ T cells derived from PBMCs. These receptors were taken from a male donor with HIV.

Here the CDR3 reads CASSLSAPTNEKLFF. The CDR3 coding sequence is TGTGCCAGCAGCCTCAGTGCCCCAACTAATGAAAAACTGTTTTTT. The gene calls are TRBV7-6 and TRBJ1-4; D gene ambiguous. The V and J ends lost 5 bases and 0 bases respectively, with 10 bases between them. Germline-derived CDR1 and CDR2 are SGHVS and FNYEAQ. This CDR3 has 15 amino acids.

The chain employs TRBV12-5 and TRBJ2-1; 10 bases map to TRBD1. Germline CDR1 and CDR2: LGHNT and FRNRAP. V was pared by 7 bases and J by 4 bases, with 13 bases of the junction left unmatched. The CDR3 has 17 residues. The CDR3 nucleotides read TGTGCTAGTGCCACGGAGGGGACAGGGGCATTATACAATGAGCAGTTCTTC. The encoded protein is CASATEGTGALYNEQFF.

The V gene is TRBV14, the J gene TRBJ1-1, with TRBD1 identical over 8 bases. The germline gives CDR1 SGHDN, CDR2 FVKESK. After removal of 3 bases from V and 4 bases from J, the junction contained 10 bases not matched to a gene. This CDR3 has 16 residues. The DNA of the CDR3 is TGTGCCAGCAGCCAGCGGACAGGGATCGGTGTCACTGAAGCTTTCTTT. Translating it yields CASSQRTGIGVTEAFF.

This clone was observed a single time. The rearrangement uses TRBV7-3 and TRBJ2-5; TRBD2 matches at 9 bases. CDR3 length: 17 residues. Trimming cost V 2 bases and J 5 bases; bases outside gene matches: 12. Germline CDR1 is SGHTA and CDR2 is FQGTGA. The CDR3 loop reads CASSLDRTRGGRETQYF. The CDR3 DNA sequence: TGTGCCAGCAGCTTAGATCGGACGCGGGGGGGCAGGGAGACCCAGTACTTC.

J is TRBJ2-2 and V is TRBV19; D gene unclear. Trimming took 0 bases from V and 6 from J, leaving 5 bases between them. Germline V lookup: CDR1 LNHDA, CDR2 SQIVND (reference sequence). This CDR3 is built from 13 residues. CDR3 DNA: TGTGCCAGTAGTATAGATGACGCCGGGGAGCTGTTTTTT. It is translated as CASSIDDAGELFF.

V usage is TRBV6-5 and J usage is TRBJ1-1, with 7 bases aligning to TRBD1. With 0 bases clipped from V and 5 bases from J, the junction kept 6 bases outside the gene matches. CDR1 is MNHEY and CDR2 is SVGAGI in the germline V gene. CDR3 length: 15 residues. CDR3 sequence (DNA): TGTGCCAGCAGTTACTCGGACAGGCTTAGGACTGAAGCTTTCTTT. Translation gives CASSYSDRLRTEAFF.

This clone was picked up one time. The chain employs TRBV5-1 and TRBJ2-2; the D is unclear. Germline V gene sequence: CDR1 SGHRS, CDR2 YFSETQ. The CDR3 covers 11 residues. Trimming left V 7 bases short and J 6 bases short, with 7 bases between. The CDR3, as DNA: TGCGCCAGCCAAGGGTCCGGGGAGCTGTTTTTT. This codes for CASQGSGELFF. Using reference TRBV5-1 and TRBJ2-2 for the parts outside the CDR3, the full variable domain is KAGVTQTPRYLIKTRGQQVTLSCSPISGHRSVSWYQQTPGQGLQFLFEYFSETQRNKGNFPGRFSGRQFSNSRSEMNVSTLELGDSALYLCASQGSGELFFGEGSRLTVL.

The chain has TRBV19 and TRBJ2-1, with 10 bases identical to TRBD2. The CDR3 consists of 16 residues. Trimming took 5 bases from V and 1 from J; bases not matched to a gene: 5. The germline gives CDR1 LNHDA, CDR2 SQIVND (reference sequence). For the CDR3, the DNA is TGTGCCAGTAGTCCCCTAGCGGGAGTTTCCTACAATGAGCAGTTCTTC. This gives the protein CASSPLAGVSYNEQFF.

V is TRBV11-3 and J is TRBJ2-2; 8 bases fit TRBD1. Trimming at V came to 1 base and at J to 2 bases, leaving 9 bases not matched to a gene. Germline V gives CDR1 SGHNT, CDR2 YENEEA. The CDR3 totals 18 residues. The CDR3 DNA reads as TGTGCCAGCAGCTTAGCCTACCTGGACAGGGATAACACCGGGGAGCTGTTTTTT. Translating gives CASSLAYLDRDNTGELFF.

The V and J genes are TRBV4-2 and TRBJ2-7; possible D gene TRBD2, 5 bases. The CDR3 runs to 12 residues. V was trimmed by 3 bases and J by 3 bases, leaving 6 bases between them. The germline V gene encodes CDR1 LGHNA and CDR2 YNFKEQ. Written as DNA, the CDR3 is TGTGCCAGCAGCCACGGGAACTACGAGCAGTACTTC. It yields the protein CASSHGNYEQYF.

The rearrangement links TRBV19 to TRBJ2-1, with D possibly TRBD1 on 5 matching bases. The CDR3 is 16 amino acids. Trimming took 4 bases from V and 0 from J, leaving 13 bases between them. From germline, CDR1 is LNHDA and CDR2 SQIVND (reference sequence). As DNA, the CDR3 is TGTGCCAGTAGTAGTCAGCGCACAGGCTCCTACAATGAGCAGTTCTTC. Amino acid sequence: CASSSQRTGSYNEQFF.

This chain uses TRBV2 with TRBJ2-3; D may match TRBD1 or TRBD2 (5 bases each). Germline CDR1 SNHLY, CDR2 FYNNEI. Trimming pared 3 bases from V and 1 base from J, leaving 11 bases between. The length of the CDR3 is 15 residues. CDR3 nucleotides: TGTGCCAGCAGTGACAGGGTGGGGGGCACAGATACGCAGTATTTT. Translating gives CASSDRVGGTDTQYF. The full variable domain, in which reference TRBV2 and TRBJ2-3 provide the parts outside the CDR3, is EPEVTQTPSHQVTQMGQEVILRCVPISNHLYFYWYRQILGQKVEFLVSFYNNEISEKSEIFDDQFSVERPDGSNFTLKIRSTKLEDSAMYFCASSDRVGGTDTQYFGPGTRLTVL.

The V and J genes are TRBV18 and TRBJ2-3; D may correspond to TRBD1 or TRBD2 (5 bases each). Trimming removed 3 bases from V and 0 bases from J, with 10 bases in between. Germline loops: CDR1 KGHSH, CDR2 LQKENI. This CDR3 comprises 15 residues. The CDR3 spells CASSPVGESTDTQYF. In nucleotides, the CDR3 is TGTGCCAGCTCACCGGTGGGGGAAAGCACAGATACGCAGTATTTT.

The rearrangement links TRBV9 to TRBJ1-6; D is perhaps TRBD1 (6 bases). Trimming took 4 bases from V and 7 from J, leaving 18 bases between them. This CDR3 has 16 amino acids. CDR1 SGDLS and CDR2 YYNGEE come from the germline V gene. This CDR3 is CASSPLGGQGNSPLHF. The CDR3 region has the DNA TGTGCCAGCAGCCCGCTGGGGGGGCAAGGGAATTCACCCCTCCACTTT. The whole variable domain, remainder taken from reference TRBV9 and TRBJ1-6, is DSGVTQTPKHLITATGQRVTLRCSPRSGDLSVYWYQQSLDQGLQFLIQYYNGEERAKGNILERFSAQQFPDLHSELNLSSLELGDSALYFCASSPLGGQGNSPLHFGNGTRLTVT.

This chain links TRBV28 with TRBJ1-5, with D possibly matching TRBD1 (5 bases). Looked up from germline, CDR1 is MDHEN and CDR2 is SYDVKM. The CDR3 runs 14 residues. With 2 bases removed from V and 5 bases from J, the gap between germline ends came to 10 bases. DNA for the CDR3: TGTGCCAGCAGTTTAGAACAGGCATATCAGCCCCAGCATTTT. This codes for CASSLEQAYQPQHF.

J is TRBJ1-1 and V is TRBV4-1; unclear D gene. V was trimmed by 4 bases and J by 6 bases, leaving 15 bases between them. There are 14 residues in the CDR3. Germline CDR1 and CDR2: MGHRA and YSYEKL. The CDR3 is CASSREEAVSEAFF. The CDR3 nucleotides are TGCGCCAGCAGCCGTGAGGAGGCCGTCTCTGAAGCTTTCTTT.

This clone was counted once. The V and J genes are TRBV15 and TRBJ1-1; D gene ambiguous. This CDR3 has 15 residues. Germline V gene lookup returns CDR1 LNHNV and CDR2 YYDKDF (reference sequence). V lost 0 bases and J lost 0, with 8 bases in between. For the CDR3, the DNA is TGTGCCACCAGCAGAGATAGGGCGGTGAACACTGAAGCTTTCTTT. Translating gives CATSRDRAVNTEAFF.

This chain connects TRBV2 to TRBJ2-1; TRBD2 aligns across 11 bases. V lost 10 bases and J lost 6; bases outside the gene matches: 8. Germline CDR1 reads SNHLY; CDR2 reads FYNNEI. CDR3 length: 14 amino acids. The DNA of the CDR3 is TGTGCCAACAAAAAGACTAGCGGGATCAATGAGCAGTTCTTC. It yields the protein CANKKTSGINEQFF.

The chain carries TRBV28 and TRBJ1-2; 8 bases fit TRBD1. The junction had 11 bases not matched to a gene; V was cut back by 7 bases and J by 7 bases. This CDR3 has 14 amino acids. Germline CDR1 is MDHEN and CDR2 is SYDVKM. CDR3 loop: CASNTGGPGGGYTF. The CDR3 bases are TGTGCCAGCAACACAGGGGGGCCCGGTGGTGGCTACACCTTC.

A few counts support this clone. The rearrangement joins TRBV6-6 to TRBJ2-1; no definite D call. V was shortened by 6 bases and J by 2 bases, with 5 bases between the two germline ends. CDR3 length equals 12 residues. The germline V gene has CDR1 MNHNY and CDR2 SVGAGI (reference sequence). The chain's CDR3 is CASSRPYNEQFF. CDR3 DNA: TGTGCCAGCAGCCGACCCTACAATGAGCAGTTCTTC.

This clone turned up a few times. The V call is TRBV27, the J call TRBJ2-6, with 11 bases lining up with TRBD1. CDR3 length: 19 residues. The germline V gene encodes CDR1 MNHEY and CDR2 SMNVEV (reference sequence). Trimming at V came to 1 base and at J to 3 bases, leaving 8 bases not matched to a gene. CDR3 loop: CASSLFGQGATGGANVLTF. DNA for the CDR3: TGTGCCAGCAGTTTATTTGGACAGGGGGCGACTGGTGGGGCCAACGTCCTGACTTTC.

CDR3 sequence (DNA): TGTGCCAGCAGCTTCTGGGGCGACAGCACAGATACGCAGTATTTT. This codes for CASSFWGDSTDTQYF. This rearrangement joins TRBV7-9 to TRBJ2-3; D is possibly TRBD1 (5 bases). Trimming pared 3 bases from V and 0 bases from J, leaving 10 bases between. Germline-derived CDR1 and CDR2 are SEHNR and FQNEAQ (reference sequence). This CDR3 spans 15 amino acids.

The chain recombines TRBV5-6 with TRBJ1-2; D not certain. Trimming stripped 0 bases from V and 4 bases from J, with 7 bases between. The CDR3 loop spans 13 amino acids. Germline V gene lookup returns CDR1 SGHDT and CDR2 YYEEEE. CDR3 sequence (DNA): TGTGCCAGCAGCTTGGGGGAGCTCTATGGCTACACCTTC. It is translated as CASSLGELYGYTF.

This clone has just a few counts. The gene calls are TRBV5-1 and TRBJ1-2; D may be TRBD1 (6 bases). Germline CDR1 and CDR2: SGHRS and YFSETQ. The CDR3 runs 14 residues. Trimming stripped 3 bases from V and 1 base from J, with 10 bases between. The CDR3 here is CASSSTGFNYGYTF. For the CDR3, the DNA is TGCGCCAGCAGCTCCACAGGGTTTAACTATGGCTACACCTTC.

The chain couples TRBV2 to TRBJ2-3; a weak D match, TRBD1 (5 bases). V shed 7 bases and J shed 2 bases, with 13 bases lying between them. The CDR3 sequence is 14 residues long. CDR1 is SNHLY, CDR2 FYNNEI, per germline. DNA of the CDR3: TGTGCCAGCACCATGACAGACCTCACAGATACGCAGTATTTT. As protein: CASTMTDLTDTQYF.

DNA of the CDR3: TGTGCCAGCAGTCGGACAGGTTCCTATCAGCCCCAGCATTTT. This encodes CASSRTGSYQPQHF. This chain links TRBV27 with TRBJ1-5; 7 bases are a match to TRBD1. The CDR3 spans 14 residues. The germline V gene encodes CDR1 MNHEY and CDR2 SMNVEV (reference sequence). Germline trimming cut 5 bases from V and 5 bases from J; bases unmatched to any gene: 6.